This entry concerns a single T cell receptor beta chain. The data were taken from a study of control samples from healthy donors and cancer patients. V lost 0 bases to trimming and J lost 9 bases; unmatched junction nucleotides: 3. The CDR3 spans 13 residues. Germline V gene sequence: CDR1 LNHNV, CDR2 YYDKDF (reference sequence). Only in-frame clones appear in the TCRdb table, and some are missing; sequencing was by immunoSEQ multiplex PCR. Among 150,000 to 160,000 clones, 94% were seen once, and the ten largest hold around 6.1%. The sequence derives from a man aged 40-55 years in good health. The genes are TRBV15 and TRBJ1-2; 8 bases align to TRBD1. The sample was blood. The CDR3, as DNA: TGTGCCACCAGCAGAGACAGGGGGCGCAGCTACACCTTC. This sequence encodes CATSRDRGRSYTF.